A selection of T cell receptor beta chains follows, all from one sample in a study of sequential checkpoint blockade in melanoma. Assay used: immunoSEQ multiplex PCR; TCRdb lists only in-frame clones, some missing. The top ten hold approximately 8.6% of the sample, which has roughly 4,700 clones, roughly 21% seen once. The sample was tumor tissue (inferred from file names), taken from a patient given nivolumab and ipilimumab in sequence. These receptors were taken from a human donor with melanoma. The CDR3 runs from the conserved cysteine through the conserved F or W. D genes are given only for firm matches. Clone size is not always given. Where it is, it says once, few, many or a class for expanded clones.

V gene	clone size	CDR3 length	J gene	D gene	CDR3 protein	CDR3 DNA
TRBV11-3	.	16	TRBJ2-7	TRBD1	CASSLDVGQGMHEQYF	TGTGCCAGCAGCTTGGATGTGGGACAGGGTATGCACGAGCAGTACTTC
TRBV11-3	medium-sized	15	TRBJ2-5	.	CASSRTRAIEETQYF	TGTGCCAGCAGTAGAACGAGGGCCATCGAAGAGACCCAGTACTTC
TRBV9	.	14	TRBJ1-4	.	CASSVDGRFEKLFF	TGTGCCAGCAGCGTAGATGGGAGATTTGAAAAACTGTTTTTT
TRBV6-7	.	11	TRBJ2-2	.	CASRRTGELFF	TGTGCCAGCCGCCGAACCGGGGAGCTGTTTTTT
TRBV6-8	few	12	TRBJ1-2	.	CASSYHQWGYTF	TGTGCCAGCAGTTATCACCAATGGGGCTACACCTTC
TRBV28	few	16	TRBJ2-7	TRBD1	CASSEGYDRVSYEQYF	TGTGCCAGCAGTGAGGGCTACGACAGGGTCTCCTACGAGCAGTACTTC
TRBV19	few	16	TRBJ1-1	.	CASSIERGWVNTEAFF	TGTGCCAGTAGCATAGAGAGGGGGTGGGTGAACACTGAAGCTTTCTTT
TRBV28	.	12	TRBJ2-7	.	CASMDLNYEQYF	TGTGCCAGCATGGATTTGAACTACGAGCAGTACTTC
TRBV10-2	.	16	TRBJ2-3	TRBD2	CASSERAGGHEDTQYF	TGCGCCAGCAGTGAGAGAGCGGGAGGGCATGAAGATACGCAGTATTTT
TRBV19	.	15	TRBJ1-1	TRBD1	CASSIPGQGLAEAFF	TGTGCCAGTAGTATTCCTGGACAGGGGTTAGCTGAAGCTTTCTTT
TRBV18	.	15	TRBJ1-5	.	CASSPRAGEGQPQHF	TGTGCCAGCTCACCACGGGCAGGGGAGGGTCAGCCCCAGCATTTT
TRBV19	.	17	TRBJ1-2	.	CASSIDYPGTLSHRYTF	TGTGCCAGTAGTATAGATTACCCAGGCACCCTCTCCCATCGCTACACCTTC
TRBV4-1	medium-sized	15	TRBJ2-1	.	CASSQGELSYNEQFF	TGCGCCAGCAGCCAAGGGGAGTTATCCTACAATGAGCAGTTCTTC
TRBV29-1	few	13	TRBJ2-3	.	CSVEWGAGDTQYF	TGCAGCGTTGAATGGGGGGCTGGGGATACGCAGTATTTT
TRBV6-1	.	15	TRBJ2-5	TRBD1	CASSEGQGEEETQYF	TGTGCCAGCAGTGAAGGACAGGGTGAGGAGGAGACCCAGTACTTC
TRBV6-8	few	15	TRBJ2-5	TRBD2	CASGDPAGAGETQYF	TGTGCCAGCGGGGATCCAGCGGGGGCCGGGGAGACCCAGTACTTC
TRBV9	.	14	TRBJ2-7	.	CASSVAGSLGEQYF	TGTGCCAGCAGCGTAGCTGGTAGCCTCGGGGAGCAGTACTTC
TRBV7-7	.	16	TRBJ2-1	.	CASSLVPPSSYNEQFF	TGTGCCAGCAGCTTAGTCCCTCCGAGCTCCTACAATGAGCAGTTCTTC
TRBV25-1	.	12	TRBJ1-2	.	CASSDGDYGYTF	TGTGCCAGCAGTGATGGGGACTATGGCTACACCTTC
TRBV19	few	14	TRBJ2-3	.	CASSIGSLTDTQYF	TGTGCCAGTAGTATTGGGAGCCTCACAGATACGCAGTATTTT
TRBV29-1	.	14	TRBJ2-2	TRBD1	CSAFTGDLAGELFF	TGCAGCGCTTTCACAGGGGATCTCGCCGGGGAGCTGTTTTTT
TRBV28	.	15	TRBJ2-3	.	CASSPTGLSTDTQYF	TGTGCCAGCAGTCCAACCGGACTTAGCACAGATACGCAGTATTTT
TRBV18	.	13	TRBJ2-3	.	CASSPPNGDTQYF	TGTGCCAGCTCACCACCGAATGGAGATACGCAGTATTTT
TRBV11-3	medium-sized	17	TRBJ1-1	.	CASSLPSAGPGGTEAFF	TGTGCCAGCAGCTTGCCCTCGGCAGGCCCCGGCGGCACTGAAGCTTTCTTT
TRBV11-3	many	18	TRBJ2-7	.	CASSLILGTLRADYEQYF	TGTGCCAGCAGCTTAATCCTCGGGACTCTCCGAGCAGACTACGAGCAGTACTTC
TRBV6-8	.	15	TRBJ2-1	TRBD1	CASSYSGQGRNEQFF	TGTGCCAGCAGTTACTCCGGACAGGGTAGGAATGAGCAGTTCTTC
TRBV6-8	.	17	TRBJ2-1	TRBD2	CASSYIRTSAKRVEQFF	TGTGCCAGCAGTTACATCCGGACTAGCGCCAAACGGGTTGAGCAGTTCTTC
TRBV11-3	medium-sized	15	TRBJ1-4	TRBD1	CASSDRQGRGEKLFF	TGTGCCAGCAGCGACCGACAGGGACGGGGTGAAAAACTGTTTTTT
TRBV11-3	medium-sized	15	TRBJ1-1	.	CASSPTDGMNTEAFF	TGTGCCAGCAGCCCAACAGACGGTATGAACACTGAAGCTTTCTTT
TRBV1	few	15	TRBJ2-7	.	CASSQKEGTIYEQYF	TGCGCCAGCAGCCAGAAGGAGGGGACTATCTACGAGCAGTACTTC
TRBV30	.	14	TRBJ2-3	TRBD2	CAWSVLAGRDTQYF	TGTGCCTGGAGTGTGCTAGCGGGGAGGGATACGCAGTATTTT
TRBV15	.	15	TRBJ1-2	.	CATSRGGGTNYGYTF	TGTGCCACCAGCAGAGGGGGCGGAACTAACTATGGCTACACCTTC
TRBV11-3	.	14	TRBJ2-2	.	CASSPRVYTGELFF	TGTGCCAGCAGCCCAAGGGTTTACACCGGGGAGCTGTTTTTT
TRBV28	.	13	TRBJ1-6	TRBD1	CASLGQGNSPLHF	TGTGCCAGCCTGGGACAGGGGAATTCACCCCTCCACTTT
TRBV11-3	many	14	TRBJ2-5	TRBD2	CASSWGALAETQYF	TGTGCCAGCAGCTGGGGCGCACTAGCGGAGACCCAGTACTTC
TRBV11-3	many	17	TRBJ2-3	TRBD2	CASSSQGLAGVKDTQYF	TGTGCCAGCAGCTCACAAGGACTAGCGGGGGTTAAAGATACGCAGTATTTT
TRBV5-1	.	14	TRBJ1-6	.	CASSLWEGYSPLHF	TGCGCCAGCAGCTTGTGGGAGGGGTATTCACCCCTCCACTTT
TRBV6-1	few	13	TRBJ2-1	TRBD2	CASSEAPGGEQFF	TGTGCCAGCAGTGAAGCCCCGGGGGGTGAGCAGTTCTTC
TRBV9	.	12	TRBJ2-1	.	CASSVDRSEQFF	TGTGCCAGCAGCGTTGACAGGTCTGAGCAGTTCTTC
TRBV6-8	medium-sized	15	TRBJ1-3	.	CASSQEVYSGNTIYF	TGTGCCAGCAGCCAAGAAGTGTACTCTGGAAACACCATATATTTT
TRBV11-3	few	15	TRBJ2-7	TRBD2	CASSPSGRRSYEQYF	TGTGCCAGCAGCCCGAGCGGGAGACGCTCCTACGAGCAGTACTTC
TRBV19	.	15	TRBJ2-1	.	CASSTPWGRNNEQFF	TGTGCCAGTAGTACCCCGTGGGGAAGGAACAATGAGCAGTTCTTC
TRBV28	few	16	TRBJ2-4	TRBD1	CASSSLAQGAKNIQYF	TGTGCCAGCAGCTCCCTCGCACAGGGGGCCAAAAACATTCAGTACTTC
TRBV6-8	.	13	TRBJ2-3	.	CATGFTLTDTQYF	TGTGCCACGGGATTCACTCTCACAGATACGCAGTATTTT
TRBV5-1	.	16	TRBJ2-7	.	CASSLRMGQANYEQYF	TGCGCCAGCAGCTTGAGGATGGGTCAGGCGAACTACGAGCAGTACTTC